The 11 T cell receptor beta chains listed next were all sequenced from one sample in a study of cytomegalovirus exposure and HLA in healthy donors. PCR primers comprised 60 Vbeta and 13 Jbeta primers. Here immunoSEQ multiplex PCR was the method, and the copy in TCRdb shows in-frame clones only, minus some. The table has 110,000 or so clones, roughly 15% seen once. Sequenced input: PBMCs. These receptors were collected from a female donor in good health and CMV-seronegative.

This clone occurred a few times. This sequence joins TRBV4-1 and TRBJ2-1, with 11 positions matching TRBD1. Germline V CDR1 and CDR2: MGHRA, YSYEKL. V was pared by 3 bases and J by 7 bases, with 8 bases of the junction left unmatched. The CDR3 has 16 amino acids. CDR3 nucleotide sequence: TGCGCCAGCAGCCACACGGGACAGGGGGATCAAAATGAGCAGTTCTTC. Amino acids: CASSHTGQGDQNEQFF.

This clone has a handful of counts. V usage is TRBV7-2 and J usage is TRBJ2-2; D might be TRBD1 (5 bases). This CDR3 contains 16 residues. Germline CDR1 SGHTA, CDR2 FQGNSA. Trimming removed 0 bases from V and 0 bases from J, with 8 bases in between. The CDR3 coding sequence is TGTGCCAGCAGCTTAGCGCACAGGCCGAACACCGGGGAGCTGTTTTTT. It is translated as CASSLAHRPNTGELFF.

This sequence joins TRBV5-6 and TRBJ1-3; 8 bases line up with TRBD1. Germline V lookup: CDR1 SGHDT, CDR2 YYEEEE. The CDR3 runs to 16 residues. Trimming removed 0 bases from V and 2 bases from J; junction bases left unmatched: 4. Written as DNA, the CDR3 is TGTGCCAGCAGCTTGGGGGTGGACAGGGCTGGAAACACCATATATTTT. This translates into CASSLGVDRAGNTIYF.

The V gene is TRBV28, the J gene TRBJ2-5; 14 nucleotides agree with TRBD2. The V gene's germline CDR1 is MDHEN and CDR2 SYDVKM. The J segment lost 4 bases and the V segment lost 6 bases, leaving 4 bases of the junction unmatched. The CDR3 is made up of 15 amino acids. The chain's CDR3 is CASRGTSGGRETQYF. The DNA of the CDR3 is TGTGCCAGCAGGGGGACTAGCGGGGGTAGAGAGACCCAGTACTTC.

The rearrangement links TRBV7-8 to TRBJ1-1, with D possibly TRBD1 on 6 matching bases. Germline V lookup: CDR1 SGHVS, CDR2 FQNEAQ. CDR3 length: 16 residues. Trimming removed 2 bases from V and 4 bases from J, with 17 bases in between. CDR3 sequence: CASSLLTGSYSTEAFF. The CDR3 nucleotides are TGTGCCAGCAGCTTACTTACAGGGAGTTATAGCACTGAAGCTTTCTTT.

This clone was observed a single time. The rearrangement links TRBV7-2 to TRBJ2-1; maybe TRBD2 (6 bases). Trimming stripped 5 bases from V and 9 bases from J, with 17 bases between. This CDR3 spans 14 amino acids. Germline assignment: CDR1 SGHTA and CDR2 FQGNSA. The CDR3 DNA follows: TGTGCCAGCAGCCAGAGGAGGGCTTGGGGTGAGCAGTTCTTC. It yields the protein CASSQRRAWGEQFF.

CDR3 DNA sequence: TGTGCCATCAGTGAGTCGGGTGCCCAGGGCAATCAGCCCCAGCATTTT. Amino acid sequence: CAISESGAQGNQPQHF. The chain uses TRBV10-3 and TRBJ1-5; D is unclear. Germline assignment: CDR1 ENHRY and CDR2 SYGVKD. This CDR3 region has 16 residues. V lost 0 bases, J lost 2 bases, and 11 bases lay in between.

This clone was counted a few times. The rearrangement joins TRBV4-2 to TRBJ1-2; 9 nucleotides align to TRBD1. CDR1 and CDR2 from the germline V gene are LGHNA and YNFKEQ. The CDR3 length is 15 residues. V dropped 0 bases and J dropped 4; count of bases not matched to a gene: 3. CDR3 DNA: TGTGCCAGCAGCCAAGAAATGACAGGGGGCTATGGCTACACCTTC. This gives the protein CASSQEMTGGYGYTF.

This clone has only a few counts. The gene calls are TRBV4-3 and TRBJ1-2; TRBD1 is a possible D gene (5 bases). The CDR3 runs to 14 residues. The V and J ends lost 3 bases and 5 bases respectively, with 13 bases between them. Germline lookup yields CDR1 LGHNA and CDR2 YSLEER. The CDR3 DNA reads TGCGCCAGCAGCCAGTGGGGGGAGGGGTATGGCTACACCTTC. The encoded protein is CASSQWGEGYGYTF.

The rearrangement joins TRBV27 to TRBJ2-3, with a tentative D call TRBD2 (7 bases). Germline V gene lookup returns CDR1 MNHEY and CDR2 SMNVEV (reference sequence). V was clipped by 6 bases and J by 2 bases, with 18 bases between them. The CDR3 extends over 16 amino acids. The CDR3, as DNA: TGTGCCAGCAGCTTAGGGGGAGGGCCTAACACAGATACGCAGTATTTT. It is translated as CASSLGGGPNTDTQYF.

The V call is TRBV30, the J call TRBJ1-6; D remains unclear. The CDR3 is 13 amino acids. Germline CDR1 reads GTSNPN; CDR2 reads SVGIG (reference sequence). The ends were cut back, 0 bases at V and 7 bases at J, with 7 bases in the middle. CDR3 in DNA: TGTGCCTGGAGTGTACTGAGGAATTCACCCCTCCACTTT. Amino acid sequence: CAWSVLRNSPLHF.